The 23 T cell receptor beta chains given below trace back to one sample, sequenced in a study of T-cell memory formation after mild COVID-19. TCRdb recomputed calls from the 5' RACE reads with MiXCR, one row per CDR3 protein. Seen here are some 440,000 distinct CDR3 sequences, roughly 25% observed once, and the top ten hold approximately 13%. The specimen was PBMCs or a T cell subset sorted from them (not recorded which). The receptors stem from an adult woman who had mild COVID-19 (a few samples of this study predate the infection). Cell type and time point are not known.

The chain links TRBV7-6 to TRBJ2-7; 9 bases agree with TRBD1. Germline-derived CDR1 and CDR2 are SGHVS and FNYEAQ. The ends lost 5 bases at V and 5 bases at J; junction bases unmatched: 10. The CDR3 loop spans 15 amino acids. The CDR3 nucleotides read TGTGCCAGCAGCCCCGAGGGACAGGGAGTCCACGAGCAGTACTTC. Translated, it gives CASSPEGQGVHEQYF.

The genes are TRBV3-1 and TRBJ2-1, with D possibly matching TRBD1 (5 bases). CDR3 length equals 13 residues. Per the germline V gene, CDR1 is LGHDT and CDR2 is YNNKEL (reference sequence). V lost 4 bases to trimming and J lost 7 bases, with 11 bases between them. The CDR3 sequence: CASSPSTVNEQFF. The CDR3 nucleotides read TGTGCCAGCAGCCCTTCGACAGTAAATGAGCAGTTCTTC.

The J gene is TRBJ1-1, the V gene TRBV12-3 or TRBV12-4; no reliable D call. V was shortened by 8 bases and J by 1 base, with 14 bases between the two germline ends. There are 14 residues in the CDR3. The CDR3 reads CASLRYVSNTEAFF. The CDR3 DNA follows: TGTGCCAGCCTCCGGTATGTATCGAACACTGAAGCTTTCTTT.

Here the CDR3 DNA reads TGCAGCGTGGCCACTTGGGACATTCAGTACTTC. This gives the protein CSVATWDIQYF. This rearrangement joins TRBV29-1 to TRBJ2-4; D not certain. Germline-derived CDR1 and CDR2 are SQVTM and ANQGSEA. The V end lost 6 bases, the J end lost 8 bases, and 11 bases lay between the germline ends. The CDR3 runs to 11 residues.

The rearrangement links TRBV5-1 to TRBJ1-1; 8 nucleotides line up with TRBD1. V gave up 4 bases and J gave up 5 bases; unmatched junction bases: 10. CDR3 length equals 15 residues. Germline V gene lookup returns CDR1 SGHRS and CDR2 YFSETQ. The CDR3 sequence is CASSARTGQGTEAFF. The CDR3 DNA sequence: TGCGCCAGCAGCGCCCGGACAGGGCAGGGGACTGAAGCTTTCTTT.

This clonotype was observed a few times. The J gene is TRBJ1-1, the V gene TRBV10-3; D not certain. CDR1 and CDR2 (germline): ENHRY, SYGVKD. V lost 4 bases, J lost 7 bases, and 10 bases lay in between. This CDR3 is 12 amino acids long. The DNA of the CDR3 is TGTGCCATCAGTGTTTCAGGTGGTGAAGCTTTCTTT. Translated: CAISVSGGEAFF.

This chain connects TRBV7-9 to TRBJ1-2; D uncertain. Trimming shortened V by 6 bases and J by 8 bases, and 10 bases separated the two germline ends. The CDR3 has 11 amino acids. CDR1 and CDR2 (germline): SEHNR, FQNEAQ (reference sequence). The DNA for the CDR3 is TGTGCCAGCAGGATAGGGAGGGGCTACACCTTC. Protein product: CASRIGRGYTF.

Only a few counts were recorded for this clonotype. The V call is TRBV5-1, the J call TRBJ2-5; D remains ambiguous. The CDR3 is 13 residues long. Germline values: CDR1 SGHRS, CDR2 YFSETQ. V was pared by 4 bases and J by 0 bases, with 7 bases between. The CDR3 protein is CASSLQDQETQYF. The DNA for the CDR3 is TGCGCCAGCAGCCTGCAGGACCAAGAGACCCAGTACTTC.

This clonotype was counted only a few times. This chain joins TRBV5-1 and TRBJ2-3; weak D call: TRBD2 (6 bases). CDR3 length: 12 amino acids. Trimming stripped 6 bases from V and 5 bases from J, with 10 bases between. The germline V gene has CDR1 SGHRS and CDR2 YFSETQ. The CDR3 loop is CASTPEGDTQYF. CDR3 DNA sequence: TGCGCCAGCACTCCGGAGGGAGATACGCAGTATTTT.

The table lists this clonotype with many counts. The CDR3: CSARDMDRSGELNTEAFF. CDR3 DNA sequence: TGCAGTGCTAGAGATATGGACAGGTCGGGCGAATTGAACACTGAAGCTTTCTTT. The chain uses TRBV20-1 and TRBJ1-1, with 7 positions matching TRBD1. Trimming cost V 0 bases and J 0 bases; bases outside gene matches: 13. Per the germline V gene, CDR1 is DFQATT and CDR2 is SNEGSKA (reference sequence). CDR3 length equals 18 residues.

The CDR3 sequence: CSVESRHYGYTF. In DNA form, the CDR3 reads TGCAGCGTTGAATCAAGGCACTATGGCTACACCTTC. The J gene is TRBJ1-2, the V gene TRBV29-1; no clear D gene. Trimming removed 2 bases at V and 3 bases at J, with 7 bases between. Germline V CDR1 and CDR2: SQVTM, ANQGSEA. The CDR3 has 12 amino acids. Looking up the rest from reference TRBV29-1 and TRBJ1-2 gives the full variable domain: SAVISQKPSRDICQRGTSLTIQCQVDSQVTMMFWYRQQPGQSLTLIATANQGSEATYESGFVIDKFPISRPNLTFSTLTVSNMSPEDSSIYLCSVESRHYGYTFGSGTRLTVV.

This clonotype occurred once. The chain combines TRBV15 with TRBJ1-4; weak D call: TRBD1 (5 bases). Germline V gene lookup returns CDR1 LNHNV and CDR2 YYDKDF (reference sequence). The V end was cut by 0 bases, the J end by 0 bases, with 23 bases between. The CDR3 is 21 residues long. The CDR3, as DNA: TGTGCCACCAGCAGAGATGAGTTTGGGACGGTGACACGAGCAACTAATGAAAAACTGTTTTTT. Its translation is CATSRDEFGTVTRATNEKLFF.

The rearrangement links TRBV6-2 or TRBV6-3 to TRBJ1-5, with 9 bases identical to TRBD1. V trimming: 6 bases; J trimming: 5 bases; junction bases outside the gene matches: 11. The CDR3 extends over 16 amino acids. Germline V gives CDR1 MNHEY, CDR2 SVGEGT. This CDR3 reads CASRQGQGRADQPQHF. The CDR3 DNA is TGTGCCAGCAGGCAGGGACAGGGAAGGGCGGATCAGCCCCAGCATTTT.

This clonotype was recorded at least ten times. V gene TRBV10-3 combines with J gene TRBJ1-4; D gene uncertain. Germline CDR1 is ENHRY and CDR2 is SYGVKD. V lost 6 bases, J lost 1 base, and 12 bases lay in between. There are 15 residues in the CDR3. As DNA, the CDR3 is TGTGCCATCAGGGAGGACGGTGGAACTAATGAAAAACTGTTTTTT. Translating it yields CAIREDGGTNEKLFF.

This clonotype was seen a few times. V usage is TRBV12-3 or TRBV12-4 and J usage is TRBJ2-2; 10 bases agree with TRBD2. The CDR3 is 16 residues long. Losses at the gene ends were 5 bases for V and 7 bases for J; bases not matched to a gene: 10. The CDR3 loop is CASSPKREGQIGELFF. DNA of the CDR3: TGTGCCAGCAGTCCCAAGCGGGAGGGCCAGATCGGGGAGCTGTTTTTT.

This clonotype was recorded many times. The CDR3 region has the DNA TGTGCCAGCAGAAGGGACCCCCTCCACACAGATACGCAGTATTTT. It codes for CASRRDPLHTDTQYF. The rearrangement joins TRBV7-9 to TRBJ2-3; D is possibly TRBD1 or TRBD2 (5 bases each). The germline V gene encodes CDR1 SEHNR and CDR2 FQNEAQ (reference sequence). The V gene lost 6 bases and the J gene lost 2 bases, with 15 bases spanning the gap. The CDR3 totals 15 residues.

Only a few counts were recorded for this clonotype. This chain joins TRBV5-6 and TRBJ2-3, with 10 bases identical to TRBD2. Germline assignment: CDR1 SGHDT and CDR2 YYEEEE. The CDR3 extends over 16 amino acids. The junction had 2 bases not matched to a gene; V was cut back by 0 bases and J by 1 base. CDR3 nucleotide sequence: TGTGCCAGCAGCTTGGATAGCGGGAGGCGCACAGATACGCAGTATTTT. Protein sequence: CASSLDSGRRTDTQYF. Looking up the rest from reference TRBV5-6 and TRBJ2-3 gives the full variable domain: DAGVTQSPTHLIKTRGQQVTLRCSPKSGHDTVSWYQQALGQGPQFIFQYYEEEERQRGNFPDRFSGHQFPNYSSELNVNALLLGDSALYLCASSLDSGRRTDTQYFGPGTRLTVL.

The chain joins TRBV6-5 to TRBJ1-6; the D gene is possibly TRBD1 (5 bases). CDR1 is MNHEY, CDR2 SVGAGI, per germline. V lost 5 bases and J lost 7, with 15 bases in between. The CDR3 has 15 amino acids. In DNA, the CDR3 is TGTGCCAGCAGTACGGGGGGGACCGCGAATTCACCCCTCCACTTT. Its protein product is CASSTGGTANSPLHF.

This clonotype was seen a handful of times. This CDR3 reads CASSLKGRGRNTEAFF. CDR3 nucleotides: TGTGCCAGCAGCTTAAAAGGTCGTGGAAGGAACACTGAAGCTTTCTTT. The J gene is TRBJ1-1, the V gene TRBV7-9; D ambiguous. From germline, CDR1 is SEHNR and CDR2 FQNEAQ (reference sequence). Trimming left V 2 bases short and J 1 base short, with 14 bases between. This CDR3 spans 16 amino acids.

The V and J genes are TRBV19 and TRBJ1-2; no clear D gene. CDR3 size: 13 residues. Germline V gene sequence: CDR1 LNHDA, CDR2 SQIVND (reference sequence). Trimming removed 3 bases at V and 3 bases at J, with 8 bases between. This CDR3 is CASSIKVYYGYTF. Written as DNA, the CDR3 is TGTGCCAGTAGTATTAAGGTCTACTATGGCTACACCTTC.

The chain is built from TRBV19 and TRBJ2-5; D not certain. V was pared by 7 bases and J by 1 base, with 10 bases between. CDR1 is LNHDA and CDR2 is SQIVND in the germline V gene (reference sequence). CDR3 length: 13 amino acids. The CDR3 bases are TGTGCCAGTATGGCAGAATTCCAAGAGACCCAGTACTTC. The encoded protein is CASMAEFQETQYF. The full variable domain, rest sourced from reference TRBV19 and TRBJ2-5, is DGGITQSPKYLFRKEGQNVTLSCEQNLNHDAMYWYRQDPGQGLRLIYYSQIVNDFQKGDIAEGYSVSREKKESFPLTVTSAQKNPTAFYLCASMAEFQETQYFGPGTRLLVL.

This clonotype appeared a few times. This chain links TRBV5-1 with TRBJ2-7, with a weak D call TRBD2 (6 bases). Per the germline V gene, CDR1 is SGHRS and CDR2 is YFSETQ. The ends were cut back, 4 bases at V and 0 bases at J, with 11 bases in the middle. The CDR3 runs 14 residues. DNA for the CDR3: TGCGCCAGCAGCCCAGTCGGGGGCTCCTACGAGCAGTACTTC. Its protein is CASSPVGGSYEQYF.

The V call is TRBV5-1, the J call TRBJ2-5, with D perhaps TRBD2 (6 bases). This CDR3 comprises 14 residues. Germline V gives CDR1 SGHRS, CDR2 YFSETQ. V lost 4 bases, J lost 5 bases, and 15 bases lay in between. In DNA form, the CDR3 reads TGCGCCAGCAGCCCGAGTGGGACTTGTGAGACCCAGTACTTC. It encodes CASSPSGTCETQYF.